Presented here are 27 T cell receptor beta chains from one specimen sequenced in a study of cytomegalovirus exposure and HLA in healthy donors. Primers included in the PCR were 60 Vbeta and 13 Jbeta primers. Sequencing used immunoSEQ multiplex PCR; TCRdb keeps in-frame clones, though not all of them. This table lists 200,000 or so clones. Input material: PBMCs. These receptors originate from a girl aged 2-10 years in good health and CMV-seropositive.

The rearrangement joins TRBV21-1 to TRBJ1-4; the D call TRBD1 from the table was never checked on the DNA. TRBV21-1 is designated a pseudogene. This CDR3 comprises 15 residues. CDR3 amino acids: CASSTPTGANEKLFF. The CDR3 DNA reads TGTGCCAGCAGCACTCCGACAGGGGCTAATGAAAAACTGTTTTTT.

The J gene is TRBJ2-5, the V gene TRBV7-9; unclear D gene. Germline V gene data show CDR1 as SEHNR and CDR2 as FQNEAQ (reference sequence). This CDR3 is built from 12 residues. The germline V and J ends were trimmed by 5 bases and 4 bases, with 8 bases remaining between them. The CDR3 DNA follows: TGTGCCAGCAGCCAGACTGGAGAGACCCAGTACTTC. This sequence encodes CASSQTGETQYF.

The chain is built from TRBV18 and TRBJ1-1; a possible D gene is TRBD1 (5 bases). V gave up 0 bases and J gave up 0 bases, with 8 bases separating them. This CDR3 contains 15 residues. In germline, CDR1 is KGHSH, CDR2 LQKENI. The CDR3 here is CASSPPRGVNTEAFF. The CDR3 coding sequence is TGTGCCAGCTCACCACCACGGGGGGTGAACACTGAAGCTTTCTTT. The full variable domain, completed using reference TRBV18 and TRBJ1-1, is NAGVMQNPRHLVRRRGQEARLRCSPMKGHSHVYWYRQLPEEGLKFMVYLQKENIIDESGMPKERFSAEFPKEGPSILRIQQVVRGDSAAYFCASSPPRGVNTEAFFGQGTRLTVV.

The CDR3 protein is CASSLSVKRLPEEQYF. The DNA of the CDR3 is TGTGCCAGCAGTTTATCCGTCAAACGCCTCCCGGAGGAGCAGTACTTC. The chain carries TRBV28 and TRBJ2-7, with no clear D. The CDR3 sequence is 16 residues long. Germline V CDR1 and CDR2: MDHEN, SYDVKM. V was cut by 1 base and J by 7 bases, with 20 bases left in between.

The chain employs TRBV5-1 and TRBJ2-1; 10 bases are shared with TRBD2. There are 16 residues in the CDR3. Trimming took 4 bases from V and 3 from J; bases not matched to a gene: 7. The germline V gene encodes CDR1 SGHRS and CDR2 YFSETQ. Here the CDR3 DNA reads TGCGCCAGCAGCGGTCTAGCGGGAGTCTACTACAATGAGCAGTTCTTC. Translation: CASSGLAGVYYNEQFF.

The chain uses TRBV6-1 and TRBJ1-2; 9 bases map to TRBD1. V shed 5 bases and J 3 bases; nucleotides not matched to a gene: 7. The germline gives CDR1 MNHNS, CDR2 SASEGT. This CDR3 has 15 amino acids. In DNA form, the CDR3 reads TGTGCCAGCAGTAAACTACAGGGGGCGGACTATGGCTACACCTTC. Its translation is CASSKLQGADYGYTF.

The chain carries TRBV6-6 and TRBJ1-1; weak D call: TRBD1 (5 bases). The CDR3 spans 15 residues. With 0 bases removed from V and 5 bases from J, the gap between germline ends came to 13 bases. The V gene's germline CDR1 is MNHNY and CDR2 SVGAGI (reference sequence). CDR3 DNA: TGTGCCAGCAGTTACTCAGGGACGGGGGGGACTGAAGCTTTCTTT. This encodes CASSYSGTGGTEAFF.

V is TRBV7-2 and J is TRBJ2-7; no clear D. Trimming cost V 5 bases and J 2 bases, with 19 bases left between them. The CDR3 is 16 residues long. Germline V lookup: CDR1 SGHTA, CDR2 FQGNSA. As DNA, the CDR3 is TGTGCCAGCAGCCTGTCCCCACTCGACATCACCTACGAGCAGTACTTC. It is translated as CASSLSPLDITYEQYF. Using reference TRBV7-2 and TRBJ2-7 for the parts outside the CDR3, the full variable domain is GAGVSQSPSNKVTEKGKDVELRCDPISGHTALYWYRQSLGQGLEFLIYFQGNSAPDKSGLPSDRFSAERTGGSVSTLTIQRTQQEDSAVYLCASSLSPLDITYEQYFGPGTRLTVT.

The genes are TRBV2 and TRBJ2-7; 9 bases are shared with TRBD2. V was clipped by 1 base and J by 7 bases; unmatched bases: 8. The CDR3 is made up of 15 amino acids. CDR1 SNHLY and CDR2 FYNNEI come from the germline V gene. CDR3 DNA sequence: TGTGCCAGCAGTGAAGTGCTAGCGGGATTGGGGGAGCAGTACTTC. It yields the protein CASSEVLAGLGEQYF.

The CDR3 DNA reads as TGCAGCGTTGCAGTCGGGGGGCGGGCAGATACGCAGTATTTT. This gives the protein CSVAVGGRADTQYF. The chain is built from TRBV29-1 and TRBJ2-3; perhaps TRBD2 as D (7 bases). CDR1 and CDR2 from the germline V gene are SQVTM and ANQGSEA. V gave up 4 bases and J gave up 4 bases, with 15 bases separating them. This CDR3 is 14 amino acids long.

The J gene is TRBJ2-5, the V gene TRBV10-1; 12 positions match TRBD2. The V and J ends lost 0 bases and 3 bases, in that order; junction bases with no gene match: 5. Germline loops: CDR1 WNHNN, CDR2 SYGVQD (reference sequence). This CDR3 has 17 residues. The CDR3 loop reads CASSESGSSGREETQYF. The CDR3 nucleotides read TGCGCCAGCAGTGAGTCTGGATCTAGCGGGAGGGAAGAGACCCAGTACTTC.

V and J are TRBV10-3 and TRBJ2-7; 7 bases align to TRBD1. V trimming: 9 bases; J trimming: 0 bases; junction bases outside the gene matches: 2. CDR3 length: 12 residues. The germline V gene has CDR1 ENHRY and CDR2 SYGVKD. CDR3 residues: CAIQGSSYEQYF. In DNA, the CDR3 is TGTGCCATACAGGGGAGCTCCTACGAGCAGTACTTC.

The chain links TRBV2 to TRBJ2-1; D remains unclear. The V end lost 6 bases, the J end lost 9 bases, and 9 bases lay between the germline ends. Germline V lookup: CDR1 SNHLY, CDR2 FYNNEI. The CDR3 extends over 11 amino acids. The CDR3 sequence: CASRPPGEQFF. CDR3 DNA: TGTGCCAGCAGACCCCCCGGTGAGCAGTTCTTC. Using reference TRBV2 and TRBJ2-1 for the parts outside the CDR3, the full variable domain is EPEVTQTPSHQVTQMGQEVILRCVPISNHLYFYWYRQILGQKVEFLVSFYNNEISEKSEIFDDQFSVERPDGSNFTLKIRSTKLEDSAMYFCASRPPGEQFFGPGTRLTVL.

The rearrangement uses TRBV2 and TRBJ2-5, with TRBD1 matching over 8 bases. This CDR3 comprises 14 residues. Germline CDR1 SNHLY, CDR2 FYNNEI. V dropped 8 bases and J dropped 0; count of bases not matched to a gene: 5. CDR3 region: CASGQGVYQETQYF. The CDR3 region has the DNA TGTGCCAGCGGACAGGGCGTGTACCAAGAGACCCAGTACTTC.

This rearrangement joins TRBV28 to TRBJ2-4, with TRBD2 identical over 7 bases. There are 20 residues in the CDR3. Germline lookup yields CDR1 MDHEN and CDR2 SYDVKM. V lost 2 bases, J lost 0 bases, and 16 bases stayed unmatched. The CDR3 DNA reads as TGTGCCAGCAGTTTAGAAGTCTCTAGCGGAGTAGAGCTAGCCAAAAACATTCAGTACTTC. Amino acid sequence: CASSLEVSSGVELAKNIQYF.

CDR3 protein: CASTRTSGSTYNEQFF. The CDR3 nucleotides read TGTGCCAGCACTAGGACTAGCGGGAGCACTTACAATGAGCAGTTCTTC. The chain recombines TRBV7-9 with TRBJ2-1; 13 nucleotides agree with TRBD2. Per the germline V gene, CDR1 is SEHNR and CDR2 is FQNEAQ (reference sequence). Losses at the gene ends were 7 bases for V and 4 bases for J; bases not matched to a gene: 7. The CDR3 is 16 residues long. Variable domain in full (rest from reference TRBV7-9 and TRBJ2-1): DTGVSQNPRHKITKRGQNVTFRCDPISEHNRLYWYRQTLGQGPEFLTYFQNEAQLEKSRLLSDRFSAERPKGSFSTLEIQRTEQGDSAMYLCASTRTSGSTYNEQFFGPGTRLTVL.

The V gene is TRBV7-9, the J gene TRBJ1-1, with D maybe TRBD1 (5 bases). The V gene lost 4 bases and the J gene lost 3 bases, with 15 bases spanning the gap. Germline V gene sequence: CDR1 SEHNR, CDR2 FQNEAQ (reference sequence). The CDR3 is 15 residues long. The CDR3 bases are TGTGCCAGCAGCTCCCCGCTCGGGGGGTACACTGAAGCTTTCTTT. This gives the protein CASSSPLGGYTEAFF.

CDR3 sequence: CASSTFMQGASGNTIYF. The CDR3 DNA reads as TGTGCCAGCAGCACCTTTATGCAGGGGGCGAGTGGAAACACCATATATTTT. The chain recombines TRBV27 with TRBJ1-3, with 8 bases lining up with TRBD1. Germline trimming cut 6 bases from V and 3 bases from J; bases unmatched to any gene: 13. The germline CDR1 and CDR2 sequences are MNHEY and SMNVEV (reference sequence). This CDR3 is 17 amino acids long.

This chain connects TRBV5-1 to TRBJ2-6, with no clear D. V was pared by 3 bases and J by 0 bases, with 4 bases between. The CDR3 length is 14 residues. CDR1 SGHRS and CDR2 YFSETQ come from the germline V gene. The CDR3 DNA is TGCGCCAGCAGCTCGAGCTCTGGGGCCAACGTCCTGACTTTC. Its protein product is CASSSSSGANVLTF. Using reference TRBV5-1 and TRBJ2-6 for the parts outside the CDR3, the full variable domain is KAGVTQTPRYLIKTRGQQVTLSCSPISGHRSVSWYQQTPGQGLQFLFEYFSETQRNKGNFPGRFSGRQFSNSRSEMNVSTLELGDSALYLCASSSSSGANVLTFGAGSRLTVL.

This sequence joins TRBV6-1 and TRBJ2-1, with a tentative D call TRBD2 (5 bases). The CDR3 extends over 17 amino acids. Germline V CDR1 and CDR2: MNHNS, SASEGT. Trimming left V 2 bases short and J 4 bases short, with 18 bases between. CDR3 region: CASSENFGLNLYNEQFF. The CDR3 nucleotides are TGTGCCAGCAGTGAAAACTTTGGACTTAATCTTTACAATGAGCAGTTCTTC.

The chain couples TRBV7-2 to TRBJ2-1; 10 positions agree with TRBD2. This CDR3 contains 15 residues. The germline V gene has CDR1 SGHTA and CDR2 FQGNSA. V was pared by 4 bases and J by 6 bases, with 6 bases of the junction left unmatched. The CDR3, as DNA: TGTGCCAGCAGCTACCTAGCGGGAGTATCCAATGAGCAGTTCTTC. This gives the protein CASSYLAGVSNEQFF. The full variable domain, completed using reference TRBV7-2 and TRBJ2-1, is GAGVSQSPSNKVTEKGKDVELRCDPISGHTALYWYRQSLGQGLEFLIYFQGNSAPDKSGLPSDRFSAERTGGSVSTLTIQRTQQEDSAVYLCASSYLAGVSNEQFFGPGTRLTVL.

The chain links TRBV28 to TRBJ2-5; 7 positions agree with TRBD2. The CDR3 has 15 residues. CDR1 is MDHEN, CDR2 SYDVKM, per germline. V shed 6 bases and J 2 bases; nucleotides not matched to a gene: 9. For the CDR3, the DNA is TGTGCCAGCAGCCCACCCGTTAGCGGGCAAGAGACCCAGTACTTC. Translating gives CASSPPVSGQETQYF.

The V gene is TRBV7-3, the J gene TRBJ2-1, with a possible D match to TRBD1 (6 bases). Germline CDR1 reads SGHTA; CDR2 reads FQGTGA. The V gene lost 2 bases and the J gene lost 7 bases, with 15 bases spanning the gap. The CDR3 consists of 15 residues. The CDR3 is CASSLATPQGNEQFF. CDR3 coding DNA: TGTGCCAGCAGCTTAGCGACCCCTCAGGGGAATGAGCAGTTCTTC.

The CDR3, as DNA: TGTGCCAGCAGTGGGAACAGGGGGGACACTGAAGCTTTCTTT. Translating it yields CASSGNRGDTEAFF. The V call is TRBV2, the J call TRBJ1-1; 8 bases line up with TRBD1. The CDR3 has 14 residues. V was clipped by 4 bases and J by 3 bases; unmatched bases: 4. Germline V CDR1 and CDR2: SNHLY, FYNNEI.

This rearrangement joins TRBV29-1 to TRBJ2-6, with D tentatively TRBD1 (6 bases). Germline V CDR1 and CDR2: SQVTM, ANQGSEA. Trimming took off 4 bases at V and 0 bases at J, with 19 bases between the two ends. This CDR3 region has 18 residues. The CDR3 coding sequence is TGCAGCGTTGCCTCATCAGGGCAGGGGCGCTCTGGGGCCAACGTCCTGACTTTC. It yields the protein CSVASSGQGRSGANVLTF.

This chain connects TRBV6-6 to TRBJ2-7, with D tentatively TRBD1 (5 bases). Trimming removed 2 bases from V and 1 base from J, with 12 bases in between. The CDR3 is 15 residues long. Germline-derived CDR1 and CDR2 are MNHNY and SVGAGI (reference sequence). The CDR3: CASSYRQGTSYEQYF. In DNA, the CDR3 is TGTGCCAGCAGTTACAGGCAGGGAACTTCCTACGAGCAGTACTTC.

The chain carries TRBV5-4 and TRBJ1-1; the D is unclear. Trimming took 0 bases from V and 1 from J, leaving 10 bases between them. This CDR3 is 15 amino acids long. The germline V gene has CDR1 SGHNT and CDR2 YYREEE (reference sequence). CDR3 sequence reads: CASSLEHRTNTEAFF. CDR3 in DNA: TGTGCCAGCAGCTTGGAGCACAGAACGAACACTGAAGCTTTCTTT.